The rows below give T cell receptor beta chains drawn from one sample of a study of OX40 agonist ivuxolimab in advanced cancers. Clones were sequenced by immunoSEQ multiplex PCR, and TCRdb holds only the in-frame ones, with some missing. The sample includes roughly 83,000 clones, roughly 84% of them seen just once. The sample was CD4+ or CD8+ T cells sorted from blood, taken in a trial of the OX40 agonist ivuxolimab. Receptors originate from an adult with an advanced solid tumor such as melanoma, head and neck, liver or kidney cancer. The CDR3 runs from the conserved cysteine through the conserved F or W. D genes are given only for firm matches. The listing skips clone size in some rows; elsewhere it reads once, few, many or a size class.

clone size: NA
D gene: NA
V gene: TRBV11-2
J gene: TRBJ2-7
CDR3 DNA: TGTGCCAGCAGCCCATCCACAGGGACTCAGTACTTC
CDR3 protein: CASSPSTGTQYF

clone size: few
D gene: NA
V gene: TRBV29-1
J gene: TRBJ1-4
CDR3 DNA: TGCAGCGTCGGACGGGGGCAGGGAAGGACTAATGAAAAACTGTTTTTT
CDR3 protein: CSVGRGQGRTNEKLFF

clone size: NA
D gene: NA
V gene: TRBV7-6
J gene: TRBJ2-5
CDR3 DNA: TGTGCCAGCAGCCCCGGAGAGACCCAGTACTTC
CDR3 protein: CASSPGETQYF

clone size: NA
D gene: NA
V gene: TRBV18
J gene: TRBJ2-5
CDR3 DNA: TGTGCCAGCTCACCCATTGCGAAAGGAGCCGGAGAGACCCAGTACTTC
CDR3 protein: CASSPIAKGAGETQYF

clone size: NA
D gene: NA
V gene: TRBV7-8
J gene: TRBJ1-3
CDR3 DNA: TGTGCCAGCAGCCCCGGCGGGGAGGGCCTCTTAAGACTCGGAAACACCATATATTTT
CDR3 protein: CASSPGGEGLLRLGNTIYF

clone size: NA
D gene: TRBD2
V gene: TRBV14
J gene: TRBJ2-1
CDR3 DNA: TGTGCCAGCAGCCGATGGACTAGCGGGTTGGACTATAATGAGCAGTTCTTC
CDR3 protein: CASSRWTSGLDYNEQFF

clone size: NA
D gene: NA
V gene: TRBV7-9
J gene: TRBJ1-3
CDR3 DNA: TGTGCCAGCAGCTTTACGGAAGGTGGAAACACCATATATTTT
CDR3 protein: CASSFTEGGNTIYF

clone size: few
D gene: TRBD1
V gene: TRBV7-9
J gene: TRBJ2-7
CDR3 DNA: TGTGCCAGCAGCTTAGAAGGCAGGGGGCTTAACGAGCAGTACTTC
CDR3 protein: CASSLEGRGLNEQYF

clone size: NA
D gene: NA
V gene: TRBV5-6
J gene: TRBJ2-3
CDR3 DNA: TGTGCCAGCAGCTTGGAGCTTAGAGGACATACGCAGTATTTT
CDR3 protein: CASSLELRGHTQYF

clone size: NA
D gene: NA
V gene: TRBV19
J gene: TRBJ1-6
CDR3 DNA: TGTGCCAGTAGTATGGGTCCCGGCGGATCACCCCTCCACTTT
CDR3 protein: CASSMGPGGSPLHF

clone size: NA
D gene: TRBD1
V gene: TRBV6-6
J gene: TRBJ1-6
CDR3 DNA: TGTGCCAGCAGTGACAGACAGGGGTCCAATTCACCCCTCCACTTT
CDR3 protein: CASSDRQGSNSPLHF

clone size: NA
D gene: TRBD2
V gene: TRBV5-1
J gene: TRBJ2-3
CDR3 DNA: TGCGCCAGCACCGGACTAGCGGGATCTAGCACAGATACGCAGTATTTT
CDR3 protein: CASTGLAGSSTDTQYF

clone size: few
D gene: NA
V gene: TRBV18
J gene: TRBJ2-7
CDR3 DNA: TGTGCCAGCTCACCTGGGGGCTTAGTAGACGAGCAGTACTTC
CDR3 protein: CASSPGGLVDEQYF

clone size: NA
D gene: NA
V gene: TRBV5-6
J gene: TRBJ1-1
CDR3 DNA: TGTGCCAGCAGCCAATTAACAGGACTAGAGAACACTGAAGCTTTCTTT
CDR3 protein: CASSQLTGLENTEAFF

clone size: NA
D gene: NA
V gene: TRBV4-1
J gene: TRBJ1-4
CDR3 DNA: TGCGCCAGCAGCCAAGCAAGGTTTGAAAAACTGTTTTTT
CDR3 protein: CASSQARFEKLFF

clone size: NA
D gene: NA
V gene: TRBV29-1
J gene: TRBJ1-1
CDR3 DNA: TGCAGCGTTATACAGGTAGCCCTGAACACTGAAGCTTTCTTT
CDR3 protein: CSVIQVALNTEAFF

clone size: NA
D gene: NA
V gene: TRBV7-9
J gene: TRBJ2-5
CDR3 DNA: TGTGCCAGCAGCCTCGGGTTGGGGGCAGAGACCCAGTACTTC
CDR3 protein: CASSLGLGAETQYF

clone size: NA
D gene: NA
V gene: TRBV6-5
J gene: TRBJ1-2
CDR3 DNA: TGTGCCAGCGGCCGAGCAGCATACTATGGCTACACCTTC
CDR3 protein: CASGRAAYYGYTF

clone size: NA
D gene: NA
V gene: TRBV5-1
J gene: TRBJ2-1
CDR3 DNA: TGCGCCAGCAGCTTGGGGCTAGCCAAATACAATGAGCAGTTCTTC
CDR3 protein: CASSLGLAKYNEQFF

clone size: NA
D gene: NA
V gene: TRBV18
J gene: TRBJ1-1
CDR3 DNA: TGTGCCAGCTCACTACAGGTTAACACTGAAGCTTTCTTT
CDR3 protein: CASSLQVNTEAFF

clone size: NA
D gene: TRBD1
V gene: TRBV19
J gene: TRBJ2-5
CDR3 DNA: TGTGCCAGCAACCCTCACGGGACAGGGGAGGAGACCCAGTACTTC
CDR3 protein: CASNPHGTGEETQYF